These 32 T cell receptor beta chains share one sample of origin, sequenced in a study of shared clonotypes between healthy human individuals. Data came from immunoSEQ multiplex PCR; TCRdb stores just in-frame clones and leaves some out. Found here are fewer than 3 million clones, 80% to 95% of them singletons; the top ten hold around 0.38%. The material sequenced was naive CD4+ T cells from PBMCs. Subset indicated: CD45RA+ positively selected. These receptor sequences come from a man aged 18 to 29 in good health. Some clones in this sample may be carry-over from other donors' samples.

The rearrangement links TRBV29-1 to TRBJ2-1; TRBD2 aligns across 7 bases. CDR3 length: 14 amino acids. The trim removed 5 bases at V and 4 bases at J, leaving 8 bases unmatched. Germline V gene lookup returns CDR1 SQVTM and CDR2 ANQGSEA. CDR3 in amino acids: CSVFGREGYNEQFF. The CDR3 DNA reads as TGCAGCGTTTTTGGCAGGGAGGGTTACAATGAGCAGTTCTTC.

The V and J genes are TRBV15 and TRBJ1-5; D gene ambiguous. V lost 3 bases and J lost 1, with 4 bases in between. The CDR3 totals 13 residues. Germline V gene data show CDR1 as LNHNV and CDR2 as YYDKDF (reference sequence). CDR3 amino acids: CATSSLSNQPQHF. CDR3 DNA: TGTGCCACCAGCAGCCTAAGCAATCAGCCCCAGCATTTT.

The chain links TRBV5-1 to TRBJ2-3; TRBD2 matches at 7 bases. The ends lost 3 bases at V and 2 bases at J; junction bases unmatched: 6. This CDR3 is built from 15 residues. CDR1 and CDR2 (germline): SGHRS, YFSETQ. The CDR3 DNA reads as TGCGCCAGCAGCTGGTCTAGCGGATTCACAGATACGCAGTATTTT. The encoded protein is CASSWSSGFTDTQYF.

This chain connects TRBV7-2 to TRBJ2-5, with D possibly TRBD2 on 6 matching bases. The CDR3 covers 15 residues. Trimming cost V 5 bases and J 5 bases, with 18 bases left between them. The germline V gene has CDR1 SGHTA and CDR2 FQGNSA. As DNA, the CDR3 is TGTGCCAGCAGCCCCCCTGGCGGTGGGAGGGAGACCCAGTACTTC. Protein sequence: CASSPPGGGRETQYF.

This clone appeared once. The CDR3, as DNA: TGTGCCAGCAAGGGTGAAAAACTGTTTTTT. Translated: CASKGEKLFF. This chain joins TRBV2 and TRBJ1-4; D not certain. The V gene's germline CDR1 is SNHLY and CDR2 FYNNEI. Trimming removed 7 bases from V and 7 bases from J, with 4 bases in between. The length of the CDR3 is 10 residues.

This rearrangement joins TRBV6-6 to TRBJ2-7; 8 nucleotides line up with TRBD2. From germline, CDR1 is MNHNY and CDR2 SVGAGI (reference sequence). CDR3 size: 15 residues. After removal of 7 bases from V and 1 base from J, the junction contained 9 bases not matched to a gene. The chain's CDR3 is CASIEVAGRSYEQYF. The CDR3 DNA reads TGTGCCAGCATCGAAGTAGCGGGAAGGTCCTACGAGCAGTACTTC.

The gene calls are TRBV14 and TRBJ2-7; 7 nucleotides match TRBD2. Germline V lookup: CDR1 SGHDN, CDR2 FVKESK. J was trimmed by 3 bases and V by 5 bases; bases with no gene match: 7. CDR3 length equals 14 residues. This chain's CDR3 is CASSRGTGGYEQYF. The CDR3 nucleotides are TGTGCCAGCAGCAGAGGGACGGGGGGCTACGAGCAGTACTTC.

V and J are TRBV7-9 and TRBJ2-1; TRBD2 matches at 14 bases. Trimming took 6 bases from V and 7 from J; bases not matched to a gene: 8. The germline gives CDR1 SEHNR, CDR2 FQNEAQ (reference sequence). The CDR3 runs to 16 residues. Here the CDR3 reads CASRRPGLAGANEQFF. In DNA form, the CDR3 reads TGTGCCAGCAGGCGTCCGGGACTAGCGGGAGCAAATGAGCAGTTCTTC.

The genes are TRBV5-4 and TRBJ2-1; a weak D match, TRBD1 (6 bases). In germline, CDR1 is SGHNT, CDR2 YYREEE (reference sequence). The CDR3 runs to 16 residues. Trimming shortened V by 1 base and J by 6 bases, and 17 bases separated the two germline ends. CDR3 DNA: TGTGCCAGCAGCTTGCCAGGCCAGGGGTCCGGCAATGAGCAGTTCTTC. Translating gives CASSLPGQGSGNEQFF.

About this clone: Other nucleotide sequences in the sample specify the same CDR3. The genes are TRBV6-5 and TRBJ2-7, with D perhaps TRBD1 (6 bases). Per the germline V gene, CDR1 is MNHEY and CDR2 is SVGAGI. Trimming removed 0 bases at V and 2 bases at J, with 11 bases between. The CDR3 sequence is 15 residues long. CDR3: CASSYSGQGTYEQYF. The CDR3 nucleotides read TGTGCCAGCAGTTACTCGGGGCAGGGGACCTACGAGCAGTACTTC.

V is TRBV10-1 and J is TRBJ2-1; 11 nucleotides agree with TRBD2. Losses at the gene ends were 0 bases for V and 7 bases for J; bases not matched to a gene: 11. From germline, CDR1 is WNHNN and CDR2 SYGVQD (reference sequence). The CDR3 loop spans 18 amino acids. The CDR3 is CASSESGSGRASGNEQFF. In DNA form, the CDR3 reads TGCGCCAGCAGTGAGTCGGGTAGCGGGAGGGCCTCAGGGAATGAGCAGTTCTTC.

V gene TRBV10-3 combines with J gene TRBJ2-7; D is undetermined. The CDR3 totals 15 residues. V was shortened by 3 bases and J by 0 bases, with 12 bases between the two germline ends. Germline V lookup: CDR1 ENHRY, CDR2 SYGVKD. The CDR3 protein is CAISDPSRSSYEQYF. The CDR3 nucleotides read TGTGCCATCAGTGACCCGAGCCGAAGCTCCTACGAGCAGTACTTC.

This chain joins TRBV18 and TRBJ2-3; maybe TRBD1 (6 bases). V lost 3 bases to trimming and J lost 2 bases, with 12 bases between them. Germline loops: CDR1 KGHSH, CDR2 LQKENI. CDR3 size: 15 residues. The CDR3 coding sequence is TGTGCCAGCTCACCGCAGGGGTCCACCACAGATACGCAGTATTTT. Protein product: CASSPQGSTTDTQYF.

This chain joins TRBV7-9 and TRBJ1-4; TRBD1 aligns across 12 bases. CDR1 and CDR2 (germline): SEHNR, FQNEAQ (reference sequence). The V and J ends lost 4 bases and 8 bases, in that order; junction bases with no gene match: 8. The CDR3 is 16 amino acids. This chain's CDR3 is CASSSYRDRGHEKLFF. The CDR3 coding sequence is TGTGCCAGCAGCTCATACCGGGACAGGGGGCACGAAAAACTGTTTTTT.

This chain uses TRBV5-1 with TRBJ2-1; D might be TRBD1 (6 bases). The CDR3 consists of 16 residues. CDR1 SGHRS and CDR2 YFSETQ come from the germline V gene. Trimming took 4 bases from V and 2 from J, leaving 16 bases between them. The CDR3 DNA is TGCGCCAGCAGCCCTTTCCCGGGACACCCCTACAATGAGCAGTTCTTC. As protein: CASSPFPGHPYNEQFF.

This clone was observed a single time. This rearrangement joins TRBV2 to TRBJ2-4, with 10 bases aligning to TRBD1. Germline CDR1 is SNHLY and CDR2 is FYNNEI. The V and J ends lost 6 bases and 9 bases, in that order; junction bases with no gene match: 14. The CDR3 has 16 residues. The DNA for the CDR3 is TGTGCCAGCAGAGCACCCACGGGACAGGGGATTGGCATTCAGTACTTC. Its protein is CASRAPTGQGIGIQYF.

This clone was observed a few times. The rearrangement uses TRBV30 and TRBJ1-2; D gene unclear. From germline, CDR1 is GTSNPN and CDR2 SVGIG (reference sequence). CDR3 size: 13 residues. V lost 2 bases and J 4 bases, leaving 11 bases between the germline ends. In DNA, the CDR3 is TGTGCCTGGAGTCCCCAGTTGGGCTATGGCTACACCTTC. Protein sequence: CAWSPQLGYGYTF.

The gene calls are TRBV28 and TRBJ1-5; the D is unclear. This CDR3 contains 12 residues. Trimming stripped 2 bases from V and 7 bases from J, with 6 bases between. From germline, CDR1 is MDHEN and CDR2 SYDVKM. CDR3 in DNA: TGTGCCAGCAGTTTACAAGCCCAGCCCCAGCATTTT. Translation gives CASSLQAQPQHF.

This clone has only one observation. This chain connects TRBV4-2 to TRBJ1-5; no clear D. CDR3 size: 15 residues. The V and J ends lost 5 bases and 0 bases respectively, with 11 bases between them. Germline CDR1 is LGHNA and CDR2 is YNFKEQ. As DNA, the CDR3 is TGTGCCAGCAGCTCCCTGGACCGTAGCAATCAGCCCCAGCATTTT. This gives the protein CASSSLDRSNQPQHF.

The rearrangement uses TRBV30 and TRBJ2-1; 10 bases match TRBD2. The V and J ends lost 3 bases and 4 bases, in that order; junction bases with no gene match: 6. This CDR3 region has 15 residues. In germline, CDR1 is GTSNPN, CDR2 SVGIG (reference sequence). CDR3 in amino acids: CAWSPSGRGYNEQFF. In DNA form, the CDR3 reads TGTGCCTGGAGCCCTAGCGGGAGAGGATACAATGAGCAGTTCTTC. The variable domain in full, completed from reference TRBV30 and TRBJ2-1, reads SQTIHQWPATLVQPVGSPLSLECTVEGTSNPNLYWYRQAAGRGLQLLFYSVGIGQISSEVPQNLSASRPQDRQFILSSKKLLLSDSGFYLCAWSPSGRGYNEQFFGPGTRLTVL.

The rearrangement uses TRBV4-3 and TRBJ2-3; D unresolved. The V end lost 1 base, the J end lost 8 bases, and 13 bases lay between the germline ends. Germline CDR1 reads LGHNA; CDR2 reads YSLEER. CDR3 length: 14 amino acids. This chain's CDR3 is CASSQGASSATQYF. The DNA for the CDR3 is TGCGCCAGCAGCCAAGGAGCTAGTTCGGCTACGCAGTATTTT.

This chain's CDR3 is CATALGRGLEQYF. The CDR3 region has the DNA TGTGCCACCGCCTTGGGGCGCGGTCTCGAGCAGTACTTC. The chain has TRBV19 and TRBJ2-7, with D perhaps matching TRBD1 (5 bases). The CDR3 spans 13 residues. Germline V gene sequence: CDR1 LNHDA, CDR2 SQIVND (reference sequence). V dropped 10 bases and J dropped 6 bases, with 19 bases sitting between them.

This sequence joins TRBV6-5 and TRBJ2-7, with 8 positions matching TRBD1. The CDR3 length is 13 residues. The trim removed 0 bases at V and 10 bases at J, leaving 5 bases unmatched. The V gene's germline CDR1 is MNHEY and CDR2 SVGAGI. In DNA, the CDR3 is TGTGCCAGCAGTTACTCTGGCAGGGGGCTTCAGTACTTC. It codes for CASSYSGRGLQYF.

The V and J genes are TRBV28 and TRBJ2-2; a weak D match, TRBD2 (6 bases). V lost 7 bases, J lost 1 base, and 10 bases lay in between. The germline gives CDR1 MDHEN, CDR2 SYDVKM. The CDR3 sequence is 14 residues long. As DNA, the CDR3 is TGTGCCAGCACGAAGGGAGGGAACACCGGGGAGCTGTTTTTT. It is translated as CASTKGGNTGELFF.

This clone was seen only a few times. The V and J genes are TRBV11-1 and TRBJ1-2; a possible D gene is TRBD1 (5 bases). The CDR3 sequence is 13 residues long. Germline CDR1 reads SGHAT; CDR2 reads FQDESV (reference sequence). The V end was cut by 2 bases, the J end by 4 bases, with 8 bases between. The CDR3 spells CASSLRGAYGYTF. Written as DNA, the CDR3 is TGTGCCAGCAGCTTACGAGGGGCCTATGGCTACACCTTC.

This clone was picked up a small number of times. The rearrangement uses TRBV30 and TRBJ1-1; 7 bases align to TRBD1. Trimming removed 1 base from V and 11 bases from J; junction bases left unmatched: 10. Germline-derived CDR1 and CDR2 are GTSNPN and SVGIG (reference sequence). CDR3 size: 13 residues. CDR3 region: CAWSEDRIRSAFF. For the CDR3, the DNA is TGTGCCTGGAGTGAGGACAGGATACGAAGCGCTTTCTTT.

The V and J genes are TRBV23-1 and TRBJ1-4, with D possibly being TRBD1 (5 bases). TRBV23-1 is an ORF, with its function uncertain. The CDR3 extends over 16 amino acids. V was trimmed by 8 bases and J by 5 bases, leaving 21 bases between them. The CDR3 bases are TGCGCCAGCTCCTGGGGGAACGAGGGGCTAAATGAAAAACTGTTTTTT. It codes for CASSWGNEGLNEKLFF.

The chain uses TRBV10-1 and TRBJ2-2; D remains ambiguous. Trimming removed 2 bases from V and 5 bases from J, with 6 bases in between. In germline, CDR1 is WNHNN, CDR2 SYGVQD (reference sequence). The CDR3 loop spans 13 amino acids. The CDR3 loop is CASSEQRTGELFF. CDR3 DNA: TGCGCCAGCAGTGAGCAGAGAACCGGGGAGCTGTTTTTT.

This sequence joins TRBV19 and TRBJ2-1; TRBD2 aligns across 9 bases. V trimming: 6 bases; J trimming: 0 bases; junction bases outside the gene matches: 6. Germline CDR1 LNHDA, CDR2 SQIVND (reference sequence). This CDR3 has 16 amino acids. The CDR3: CASRDLAGSSYNEQFF. DNA of the CDR3: TGTGCCAGTAGAGATCTAGCGGGGAGCTCCTACAATGAGCAGTTCTTC.

V usage is TRBV5-1 and J usage is TRBJ2-4; D is unclear. The CDR3 has 16 amino acids. The V gene lost 0 bases and the J gene lost 0 bases, with 10 bases spanning the gap. Germline V CDR1 and CDR2: SGHRS, YFSETQ. CDR3 protein: CASSLDWVLAKNIQYF. DNA for the CDR3: TGCGCCAGCAGCTTGGACTGGGTGCTAGCCAAAAACATTCAGTACTTC.

The rearrangement joins TRBV28 to TRBJ2-4, with a weak D call TRBD2 (5 bases). The V and J ends lost 6 bases and 15 bases respectively, with 21 bases between them. The CDR3 is made up of 13 amino acids. From germline, CDR1 is MDHEN and CDR2 SYDVKM. CDR3 nucleotide sequence: TGTGCCAGCAGCCCGTCGCGGCGGCTCCGGGGGTACTTC. Amino acid sequence: CASSPSRRLRGYF.

The V gene is TRBV5-1, the J gene TRBJ2-2, with a tentative D call TRBD1 (5 bases). Trimming took off 0 bases at V and 6 bases at J, with 9 bases between the two ends. Per germline, CDR1 SGHRS and CDR2 YFSETQ. CDR3 size: 14 residues. The CDR3 DNA reads as TGCGCCAGCAGCTTGGGGACATACTCCGGGGAGCTGTTTTTT. Protein: CASSLGTYSGELFF.